What follows describes a single TCR beta chain. V was cut by 4 bases and J by 2 bases, with 11 bases left in between. The CDR3 loop spans 14 amino acids. The germline V gene has CDR1 SGHVS and CDR2 FNYEAQ. Preparation of the TCRbeta library used unique molecular identifiers. TCRdb re-analysed the PCR reads in MiXCR, keeping a single row per CDR3 protein. The sample carries about 610,000 distinct CDR3 sequences, about 10% recorded once. The sample is drawn from a study of T-cell reconstitution after alpha-beta-depleted transplantation in children. The chain combines TRBV7-6 with TRBJ1-1; D perhaps matches TRBD1 (6 bases). This receptor was obtained from a human donor who donated a stem cell graft to a child with acute myeloid leukemia. The sequencing used PBMCs from the stem cell graft donor, collected from the stem cell graft. The CDR3 spells CASSWLTGNTEAFF. The CDR3 DNA reads TGTGCCAGCAGCTGGTTGACAGGTAACACTGAAGCTTTCTTT.